This TCR beta chain was recovered during a study of beta chain features in type 1 diabetes (dated by TCRdb to about 2018). Regarding the complete study: Mean age, gender distribution, total cell number and subset yield were not different between patients and healthy donors. Regulatory and stem cell-like memory subsets were isolated from only 8 patients and roughly eight healthy donors, whereas naive and central memory subsets came from all 28 donors. The study compared TCRB repertoires of sorted circulating CD4+ T cell subsets between recently diagnosed type 1 diabetes patients and matched healthy donors. A total of under 120,000,000 sorted cells were examined across all samples, and RNA yield correlated strongly with the number of cells per subset. Overall results and qualifications from the work: PCR may preferentially amplify shorter templates, but because patient and control samples were amplified and corrected together, any resulting skew would affect both groups equally. At VDJ recombination sites, type 1 diabetes patients had fewer insertions and more deleted nucleotides, which implies abnormalities in thymic rearrangement. Type 1 diabetes patients showed a moderate but significant shortening of TCRB CDR3 length in all four CD4+ subsets. Because the HLA sub-analyses included only small numbers of individuals, any influence of HLA type on TCRB rearrangement was left unresolved. Because cDNA rather than genomic DNA was sequenced, highly expressing activated cells could have been over-represented, although no difference in activation and CD3 levels was found between groups. Naive, central memory and regulatory TCRB repertoires appeared more similar among patients than among healthy donors.

Each donor gave one peripheral blood draw, averaging approximately 0.12 L, which was collected into heparinised tubes. A BD FACSAria II was used to sort naive, central memory, regulatory and stem cell-like memory CD4+ T cells with a panel that included CD45RO, CCR7, CD25, CD127, CD95 and CD27. A purity above 95% was achieved for all sorted populations. PBMCs were isolated immediately by Lymphoprep density gradient centrifugation and stained directly without culture. So that batch effects would be minimized, each experiment stained and sorted samples in pairs, pairing one healthy donor with one patient. As concerns this clone: Its binding antigen is unknown. No quality values exist for individual bases; no much larger clone is one base distant.

The entire amount of isolated RNA was reverse transcribed using the High Capacity cDNA Reverse Transcription Kit, so the sequenced TCRB transcripts were expressed ones. Deep immunoSEQ sequencing was applied to naive, central memory and regulatory T cell samples, giving an average of roughly 3.6 million total reads per sample. Sorted cells were lysed in RLT buffer, and RNA was extracted using DNase-treated RNeasy Micro or Mini kits according to cell number. Each cell subset was processed separately to prevent cross-contamination, with patient and healthy donor samples processed together. TCRB sequences were amplified from cDNA with the immunoSEQ multiplex PCR, producing 87-bp fragments spanning the CDR3 region. Sequencing of the amplicons was done on the Illumina HiSeq platform. The authors processed their data as follows. PCR bias was corrected computationally using synthetic template baselines, and reads within Hamming distance 2 were collapsed, with unmergeable singletons discarded. Reads were aligned against IMGT to assign V, D and J genes, CDR3 length and insertions or deletions at six rearrangement sites. Clonotype counts were normalized to sorted cell number within each subset before computing true diversity and Gini coefficients with the tcR R package. The overlap coefficient, calculated on TCRB nucleotide sequences, was used to quantify repertoire sharing. As a proxy for the pre-selection repertoire, out-of-frame TCRB sequences from naive cells were analyzed. Drawn from immuneACCESS, this table holds only the in-frame rearrangements with V and J called that TCRdb kept. Clones are partly lost; checked studies trace under half to an unresolved V gene and leave the rest unexplained. V and J calls plus clone size are reproduced from that table; the DNA served to infer D and trimming. For this sample the table gives over 500,000 clones, of which about 16% were detected only once. Together, the top ten hold about 0.086% of the sample.

Input material: naive CD4+ T cells from blood. Reading the label with the study, this specimen's cell subset or site is: true naive CD4+ T cells. The sequence was collected from a man between 18 and 35 years old in good health.

The CDR3 reads CASKPDRSSYEQYF. The nucleotides read TGTGCCAGCAAACCGGACAGGAGCTCCTACGAGCAGTACTTC. The rearranged chain carries TRBV7-2 and TRBJ2-7; 7 central bases correspond to TRBD1. From V the trimming removes 7 bases and from J it removes 0 bases, while the gene matches leave 6 bases of the junction unaccounted for. Taken from cysteine to phenylalanine, the CDR3 has 14 residues. Left in the record is the CDR3 DNA by itself, 42 bases read in frame from the first base. Taken from the germline V gene, the CDR1 and CDR2 loops are SGHTA and FQGNSA.